This T cell receptor beta chain was sequenced in a study of T cells after yellow fever vaccination. Study-wide results and limits: Weaker overall, the secondary response nonetheless peaked faster (day 5 versus 15). Post-booster repertoires again held most primary-vaccination clones (96% CD4, 80% to 90% CD8).

TCRdb reprocessed the 5' RACE reads via MiXCR and lists one record per CDR3 protein. Of under 150,000 distinct CDR3 sequences in the sample, 13% to 15% are singletons; the top ten hold roughly 41%. Per germline, CDR1 MNHEY and CDR2 SVGEGT. The CDR3 spans 14 residues. The V and J ends lost 5 bases and 6 bases respectively, with 16 bases between them. In regard to this clonotype: Its antigen remains unknown.

The rearrangement joins TRBV6-2 or TRBV6-3 to TRBJ1-2; no reliable D call. The sequence was obtained from a man between 18 and 29 years old who received the YFV17D yellow fever vaccine. The sample was CD8+ T cells sorted from PBMCs, taken 5 days after the yellow fever booster vaccination. CDR3 in amino acids: CASSGRGEWDGYTF. CDR3 DNA: TGTGCCAGCAGTGGTCGTGGAGAATGGGATGGCTACACCTTC.